This T cell receptor (beta chain) stems from a study of spatial heterogeneity in lung cancer (dated by TCRdb to between 2018 and 2020). Turning to the overall study: Samples were obtained from 72 patients with early-stage, untreated non-small cell lung cancer from the lung TRACERx cohort. Some blood samples were taken at disease recurrence, and the median time to first recurrence was around 50 weeks. Beta-chain transcripts were consistently detected in greater numbers than alpha-chain transcripts, which likely reflects a higher abundance of beta-chain transcripts. In the raw uncorrected reads, each unique combination of TCR and UMI appeared on average more than ten times. The study quantitatively compared TCR alpha and beta repertoires across multiple tumor regions, matched nontumor lung and blood in non-small cell lung cancer. Nonsynonymous mutation counts, determined by whole-exome sequencing of tumor tissue, were related to features of the TCR repertoire. Both alpha and beta chains were TCR-sequenced in approximately 200 tumor regions, roughly 70 matched nontumor lung samples and around 54 PBMC samples obtained at surgery. The paper's findings and limits, for the study overall: Ubiquitous expanded tumor TCRs showed up in blood more often at tumor resection than at routine follow-up. Additional single-cell paired TCR alpha and beta sequencing was considered necessary to confirm, at a functional level, the hypothesis that regional TCRs recognize regional mutations.

This clonotype was seen many times. Its antigen target is currently unknown. Per-base quality was not reported, and no clone a single base away is much larger than it. Found in a library prepared for alpha chains, this beta chain is an off-target read, and its abundance has little meaning. Library method: 5' RACE. Instrument used: NextSeq 500. The TCR library protocol attached a unique molecular identifier to each TCR cDNA molecule to allow correction of PCR and sequencing errors. The original pipeline was this. TCR identification, UMI-based error correction and CDR3 extraction were performed with Decombinator tools. Expanded TCRs were defined as those above a frequency of 2 per 1,000, corresponding to the top 1% of the tumor frequency distribution. Renyi diversity was computed with the R vegan package after each repertoire had been subsampled 100 times to 5,000 TCRs. To build CDR3 similarity networks, amino acid triplet string-kernel similarity was used, and CDR3s were connected when their pairwise similarity was above 0.82. The public reads were reanalyzed by TCRdb: fastp trimming at Q25, MiXCR alignment, in-frame beta chains only. Every CDR3 protein is listed once, alongside the most common genes and DNA of its rows. V and J calls and clone size were set by TCRdb, not the authors. The table for this sample lists about 10,000 distinct CDR3 sequences; 3% to 4.5% of them were counted only once. The ten largest clones add up to approximately 18% of the sample.

The time point label corresponds to: blood taken at disease recurrence. For TCR sequencing, whole RNA was extracted from tumor and nontumor lung tissue, or from cryopreserved PBMC samples, and no cell sorting was done. Only patients with enough RNA available from two or more tumor regions were chosen for TCR sequencing. Taken from cysteine to phenylalanine, the CDR3 has 11 residues. The retained sequence is limited to the CDR3, 33 bases, with the frame set at the first base. At the junction V is shortened by 6 bases and J by 7 bases, with 10 bases in between. CDR1 DFQATT and CDR2 SNEGSKA are derived from the germline V gene (reference sequence).

This receptor was obtained from a female donor with early-stage non-small cell lung cancer. The sequence joins TRBV20-1 to TRBJ2-1, with TRBD2 perhaps the D gene, on 5 matching bases. The sample was PBMCs, taken at recurrence. Here the CDR3 is given as CSATRTNEQFF. At the DNA level, the sequence is TGCAGTGCGACTCGGACTAATGAGCAGTTCTTC.